The 15 T cell receptor beta chains listed next were all sequenced from one sample in a study of blood T cell repertoires in COVID-19. Clones were sequenced by immunoSEQ multiplex PCR, and TCRdb holds only the in-frame ones, with some missing. The data hold more than 90,000 clones, with around 92% observed a single time. The sequenced sample consisted of peripheral blood. The receptors derive from a man aged 50 to 60 with active COVID-19.

The chain recombines TRBV19 with TRBJ2-1; TRBD1 might be the D (6 bases). The CDR3 is 16 amino acids. V lost 3 bases to trimming and J lost 5 bases, with 17 bases between them. Germline V gene data show CDR1 as LNHDA and CDR2 as SQIVND (reference sequence). In nucleotides, the CDR3 is TGTGCCAGTAGTATTCTTAGGGGGTCCCCACACAATGAGCAGTTCTTC. It codes for CASSILRGSPHNEQFF.

The V call is TRBV7-3, the J call TRBJ2-5; D may be TRBD1 (6 bases). CDR1 is SGHTA and CDR2 is FQGTGA in the germline V gene. V lost 5 bases and J lost 2, with 18 bases in between. The CDR3 has 16 amino acids. CDR3 nucleotides: TGTGCCAGCAGCCAAACGGGTCAGGGGTTGCAAGAGACCCAGTACTTC. This translates into CASSQTGQGLQETQYF.

This clone turned up a few times. V usage is TRBV12-3 or TRBV12-4 and J usage is TRBJ2-7; tentatively, D is TRBD2 (5 bases). Trimming shortened V by 6 bases and J by 6 bases, and 15 bases separated the two germline ends. The CDR3 is made up of 13 amino acids. The CDR3 region has the DNA TGTGCCAGCAGGCCTACTAGACATGGCGAGCAGTACTTC. Encoded protein: CASRPTRHGEQYF.

The chain carries TRBV5-4 and TRBJ2-5, with 8 bases aligning to TRBD2. The V gene's germline CDR1 is SGHNT and CDR2 YYREEE (reference sequence). CDR3 length: 16 amino acids. V dropped 4 bases and J dropped 5; count of bases not matched to a gene: 13. CDR3 residues: CASSRGGGTVVETQYF. The CDR3 nucleotides read TGTGCCAGCAGCCGGGGGGGCGGGACCGTCGTGGAGACCCAGTACTTC.

The chain has TRBV5-5 and TRBJ2-1, with D possibly TRBD1 on 6 matching bases. Trimming removed 3 bases from V and 3 bases from J, with 13 bases in between. This CDR3 has 15 amino acids. Germline V gene data show CDR1 as SGHKS and CDR2 as YYEKEE (reference sequence). CDR3 nucleotides: TGTGCCAGCAGCTCCAGGACAGAGCACTACAATGAGCAGTTCTTC. Protein sequence: CASSSRTEHYNEQFF.

The chain recombines TRBV7-2 with TRBJ2-1, with 14 bases fitting TRBD2. Trimming took 6 bases from V and 8 from J; bases not matched to a gene: 6. Germline V gene data show CDR1 as SGHTA and CDR2 as FQGNSA. CDR3 size: 15 residues. The CDR3 DNA follows: TGTGCCAGCAGGGGGACTAGCGGGAGTTCAGATGAGCAGTTCTTC. It yields the protein CASRGTSGSSDEQFF.

The rearrangement links TRBV9 to TRBJ2-4; 11 bases fit TRBD2. V lost 3 bases, J lost 6 bases, and 11 bases stayed unmatched. Germline values: CDR1 SGDLS, CDR2 YYNGEE. The CDR3 is 17 amino acids. CDR3 region: CASSAYSGRASGNIQYF. The CDR3, as DNA: TGTGCCAGCAGCGCCTATAGCGGGAGGGCCTCGGGAAACATTCAGTACTTC.

The rearrangement joins TRBV5-1 to TRBJ2-3, with TRBD2 matching over 14 bases. Germline V gene data show CDR1 as SGHRS and CDR2 as YFSETQ. This CDR3 comprises 18 residues. The V gene end was trimmed by 1 base and the J gene end by 4 bases; junction bases not matched to a gene: 8. The CDR3 bases are TGCGCCAGCAGCTTGAACGTTGGGACTAGCGGGAGATCAGATACGCAGTATTTT. It yields the protein CASSLNVGTSGRSDTQYF.

The CDR3 here is CASSPRDKSYEQYF. In DNA form, the CDR3 reads TGTGCCAGCAGCCCCCGGGACAAATCCTACGAGCAGTACTTC. The gene calls are TRBV7-9 and TRBJ2-7, with a weak D call TRBD1 (6 bases). This CDR3 is built from 14 residues. Per the germline V gene, CDR1 is SEHNR and CDR2 is FQNEAQ (reference sequence). V was pared by 5 bases and J by 1 base, with 12 bases between.

This rearrangement joins TRBV9 to TRBJ2-3; 11 bases are shared with TRBD2. The germline gives CDR1 SGDLS, CDR2 YYNGEE. With V trimmed by 3 bases and J by 0 bases, 3 bases remained unmatched. This CDR3 is built from 16 residues. For the CDR3, the DNA is TGTGCCAGCAGCGCAGGGACTAGCGGTAGCACAGATACGCAGTATTTT. Amino acids: CASSAGTSGSTDTQYF.

This chain joins TRBV28 and TRBJ2-7; no definite D call. The CDR3 is made up of 14 amino acids. The V end was cut by 5 bases, the J end by 2 bases, with 13 bases between. The germline V gene encodes CDR1 MDHEN and CDR2 SYDVKM. The DNA for the CDR3 is TGTGCCAGCAGTCCACCCGACTTCCCCTACGAGCAGTACTTC. Amino acid sequence: CASSPPDFPYEQYF.

The gene calls are TRBV3-1 (or the pseudogene TRBV3-2) and TRBJ2-2; D possibly corresponds to TRBD1 (5 bases). The CDR3 extends over 12 amino acids. The V gene's germline CDR1 is LGHDT and CDR2 YNNKEL (reference sequence). V shed 4 bases and J shed 7 bases, with 7 bases lying between them. The CDR3 protein is CASSPQGGELFF. The CDR3 DNA sequence: TGTGCCAGCAGCCCCCAGGGCGGGGAGCTGTTTTTT.

The J gene is TRBJ2-1, the V gene TRBV7-3; TRBD2 matches at 10 bases. The CDR3 loop spans 17 amino acids. V trimming: 5 bases; J trimming: 8 bases; junction bases outside the gene matches: 15. The V gene's germline CDR1 is SGHTA and CDR2 FQGTGA. CDR3 residues: CASSPWVLAGGGDEQFF. The CDR3 bases are TGTGCCAGCAGCCCATGGGTATTAGCGGGAGGAGGGGATGAGCAGTTCTTC.

The chain carries TRBV28 and TRBJ2-7; 11 nucleotides line up with TRBD2. This CDR3 is 15 amino acids long. Trimming cost V 6 bases and J 3 bases; bases outside gene matches: 7. CDR1 MDHEN and CDR2 SYDVKM come from the germline V gene. CDR3 in amino acids: CASSGPGTSGYEQYF. CDR3 bases: TGTGCCAGCAGCGGTCCCGGGACTAGCGGCTACGAGCAGTACTTC.

In this sample, this clone turned up once. The chain links TRBV6-6 to TRBJ2-3; unclear D gene. The CDR3 contains 12 residues. V was clipped by 7 bases and J by 1 base, with 6 bases between them. Germline-derived CDR1 and CDR2 are MNHNY and SVGAGI (reference sequence). This CDR3 is CASKAGTDTQYF. The CDR3 DNA follows: TGTGCCAGCAAGGCGGGCACAGATACGCAGTATTTT.